This TCR beta chain stems from a study of cytomegalovirus exposure and HLA in healthy donors. Points from the study as a whole: The study had only CMV serostatus as immune exposure information.

The V segment lost 2 bases and the J segment 8 bases; nucleotides outside the gene matches: 11. Per germline, CDR1 SGDLS and CDR2 YYNGEE. This CDR3 contains 16 residues. PCR was performed using 60 Vbeta and 13 Jbeta primers. Using immunoSEQ multiplex PCR, the repertoire was profiled, and TCRdb retains in-frame clones only, with some absent. The top ten hold 4.5% to 5.5% of the sample, which has about 190,000 clones, about 81% seen once. There are a few counts of this clone. As yet, its antigen is unknown. This chain uses TRBV9 with TRBJ2-1; 9 nucleotides align to TRBD2. The sample consisted of PBMCs. The sequence came from a man under 40 in good health and CMV-seropositive. CDR3 protein: CASSVRVAGGRDEQFF. The DNA for the CDR3 is TGTGCCAGCAGCGTCCGGGTCGCGGGGGGGCGGGATGAGCAGTTCTTC.